These T cell receptor beta chains were read from a single sample in a study of T cells in Graves' hyperthyroidism and ophthalmopathy. TCRdb called the multiplex PCR reads again in MiXCR, with one record for every CDR3 protein. The sample contains about 270,000 distinct CDR3 sequences, 20% to 25% of which appear only once. Source material: blood. All receptors derive from a man aged 35 to 55 with Graves' hyperthyroidism that later progressed to Graves' ophthalmopathy. The CDR3 runs from the conserved cysteine through the conserved F or W. A D gene is named only where the DNA matches it firmly. The size entry is marked missing in some rows and otherwise reads once, few, many or a size class.

d_call clone_size j_call v_call cdr3_nt cdr3_aa
NA many TRBJ1-1 TRBV30 TGTGCCTGGAGTGCTCTAGGGTTCACTGAAGCTTTCTTT CAWSALGFTEAFF
TRBD2 many TRBJ2-2 TRBV29-1 TGCAGCGTTGACACTAGCGGGAGAGGCACCGGGGAGCTGTTTTTT CSVDTSGRGTGELFF
NA many TRBJ1-5 TRBV6-1 TGTGCCAGCAGTGCACCGTTTAGGACGGATCAGCCCCAGCATTTT CASSAPFRTDQPQHF
NA many TRBJ1-5 TRBV7-2 TGTGCCAGCAGCTCCGGAAGTGGCATCAATCAGCCCCAGCATTTT CASSSGSGINQPQHF
NA many TRBJ2-5 TRBV19 TGTGCCAGTAGTATCGTGGACCGCCTTGAGACCCAGTACTTC CASSIVDRLETQYF
NA many TRBJ2-7 TRBV9 TGTGCCAGCAGCACGGACCGGGACATGGCCACCTACGAGCAGTACTTC CASSTDRDMATYEQYF
NA NA TRBJ1-5 TRBV12-3/TRBV12-4 TGTGCCAGCGCCAGGGCGGGTTTAAGCAATCAGCCCCAGCATTTT CASARAGLSNQPQHF
NA NA TRBJ2-7 TRBV6-1 TGTGCCAGCAGTGAAAGAACAGAAGCCTCCTACGAGCAGTACTTC CASSERTEASYEQYF
NA NA TRBJ2-7 TRBV6-2/TRBV6-3 TGTGCCAGCAGTTACTCGAATGTACCTTACTCCTACGAGCAGTACTTC CASSYSNVPYSYEQYF
NA few TRBJ1-1 TRBV28 TGTGCCAGCAGTCCAACAGGGTTCTACACTGAAGCTTTCTTT CASSPTGFYTEAFF
NA NA TRBJ1-6 TRBV10-3 TGTGCCATCAATGACGGAAATAATTCACCCCTCCACTTT CAINDGNNSPLHF
NA many TRBJ1-1 TRBV5-1 TGCGCCAGCAGCTTGGCCAGGTCGAACACTGAAGCTTTCTTT CASSLARSNTEAFF
NA many TRBJ2-7 TRBV5-1 TGCGCCAGCGGCTACGACTACGAGCAGTACTTC CASGYDYEQYF
NA NA TRBJ2-7 TRBV2 TGTGCCAGCAGTGAGGTAGACGAGCAGTACTTC CASSEVDEQYF
NA many TRBJ1-1 TRBV20-1 TGCAGTGCTAGAGATTTAGGGGCTTCGAACACTGAAGCTTTCTTT CSARDLGASNTEAFF
TRBD1 many TRBJ2-4 TRBV12-3/TRBV12-4 TGTGCCAGCAGTTTAGTCCAGGGGGCGGCCAAAAACATTCAGTACTTC CASSLVQGAAKNIQYF
TRBD2 many TRBJ2-7 TRBV6-1 TGTGCCAGCAGGAAGGGTCTAGCGGCATACTCCTACGAGCAGTACTTC CASRKGLAAYSYEQYF
TRBD1 many TRBJ2-7 TRBV7-9 TGTGCCAGCAGCTCCAGCGGGACAGGGACTTACTACGAGCAGTACTTC CASSSSGTGTYYEQYF
NA many TRBJ2-5 TRBV12-3/TRBV12-4 TGTGCCAGCAGTATCTCACTAGCTTCCCCGACGGTTGGAGAGACCCAGTACTTC CASSISLASPTVGETQYF
NA many TRBJ1-5 TRBV30 TGTGCCTGGAGTGGGGAAAGCAATCAGCCCCAGCATTTT CAWSGESNQPQHF
NA many TRBJ1-1 TRBV10-3 TGTGCCATCAGTGAGCTACCCCCGGGGCCTAACACTGAAGCTTTCTTT CAISELPPGPNTEAFF
NA NA TRBJ1-1 TRBV27 TGTGCCAGCAGCACAACAACGGTGAACACTGAAGCTTTCTTT CASSTTTVNTEAFF
NA NA TRBJ1-5 TRBV10-3 TGTGCCACGGGGGGGCTTCAGGGGCCCGCTCAGCCCCAGCATTTT CATGGLQGPAQPQHF
NA many TRBJ1-2 TRBV28 TGTGCCAGCAGACCATCGCCCCGGGGACCCTATGGCTACACCTTC CASRPSPRGPYGYTF
NA NA TRBJ2-5 TRBV2 TGTGCCAGCAGGAGGTTTTCACAAGAGACCCAGTACTTC CASRRFSQETQYF
NA many TRBJ1-1 TRBV6-5 TGTGCCAGCAGTTACCCGGGACATAAAGCTTTCTTT CASSYPGHKAFF
NA many TRBJ2-3 TRBV6-2/TRBV6-3 TGTGCCAGCAGTTACCGCGGGTTGGGGGCAGATACGCAGTATTTT CASSYRGLGADTQYF
NA few TRBJ1-1 TRBV27 TGTGCCAGCAGTAACAACCCCAGGGTGCTGGGAGCTTTCTTT CASSNNPRVLGAFF
TRBD2 many TRBJ2-5 TRBV7-9 TGTGCCAGCAGCTTAGTTATATCGGGGGGAGAGACCCAGTACTTC CASSLVISGGETQYF
TRBD2 many TRBJ2-6 TRBV4-1 TGCGCCAGCAGCCGGGGACTAGCGGGTGGGGCTGGGGCCAACGTCCTGACTTTC CASSRGLAGGAGANVLTF
NA many TRBJ2-5 TRBV27 TGTGCCAGCAGTTTATCAGCCGAAGAGACCCAGTACTTC CASSLSAEETQYF
TRBD2 many TRBJ2-7 TRBV13 TGTGCCAGCAGCTTGGGTAGCGGGAGTACTTACGAGCAGTACTTC CASSLGSGSTYEQYF
NA NA TRBJ2-7 TRBV6-1 TGTGCCAGCAGTAAACAACCCCCAACCTACGAGCAGTACTTC CASSKQPPTYEQYF
NA many TRBJ1-2 TRBV27 TGTGCCAGCAGTTTAGGGCAGAACTATGGCTACATCTTC CASSLGQNYGYIF